This passage covers 26 T cell receptor beta chains from one sample sequenced in a study of blood T cell repertoires in COVID-19. Profiling relied on immunoSEQ multiplex PCR, and the TCRdb table lists in-frame clones only, not all of them. The data hold several thousand clones, with 75% to 90% observed a single time. The sample consisted of peripheral blood. These receptors came from a man in his sixties with acute or convalescent COVID-19.

This chain links TRBV2 with TRBJ2-7; possible D gene TRBD1, 5 bases. Germline V gives CDR1 SNHLY, CDR2 FYNNEI. The CDR3 covers 12 residues. V was cut by 5 bases and J by 4 bases, with 9 bases left in between. The CDR3 DNA reads TGTGCCAGCAGTCCGACAGTTTACGAGCAGTACTTC. Its protein is CASSPTVYEQYF. The variable domain in full, with the rest retrieved from reference TRBV2 and TRBJ2-7, is EPEVTQTPSHQVTQMGQEVILRCVPISNHLYFYWYRQILGQKVEFLVSFYNNEISEKSEIFDDQFSVERPDGSNFTLKIRSTKLEDSAMYFCASSPTVYEQYFGPGTRLTVT.

The chain joins TRBV3-1 (or the pseudogene TRBV3-2) to TRBJ2-7; 7 bases align to TRBD1. The CDR3 has 13 amino acids. The V segment lost 4 bases and the J segment 2 bases; nucleotides outside the gene matches: 2. The germline CDR1 and CDR2 sequences are LGHDT and YNNKEL (reference sequence). The CDR3 protein is CASSPGTAYEQYF. CDR3 sequence (DNA): TGTGCCAGCAGCCCTGGGACAGCCTACGAGCAGTACTTC.

This chain uses TRBV21-1 with TRBJ2-7; TRBD2 was called by the table and not checked on the DNA. TRBV21-1 is noted as a pseudogene. The CDR3 loop spans 15 amino acids. DNA for the CDR3: TGTGCCAGCAGGCAGCTGGGGACTAGCATATACGAGCAGTACTTC. Its protein is CASRQLGTSIYEQYF.

This clone showed up just once. The rearrangement links TRBV19 to TRBJ1-6; TRBD1 agrees at 9 bases. The CDR3 is 16 residues long. Trimming at V came to 9 bases and at J to 6 bases, leaving 12 bases not matched to a gene. Germline loops: CDR1 LNHDA, CDR2 SQIVND (reference sequence). The CDR3 DNA sequence: TGTGCCAGCAAGACAGGGGGAACGAATACTAATTCACCCCTCCACTTT. This encodes CASKTGGTNTNSPLHF.

J is TRBJ2-7 and V is TRBV5-6; a possible D gene is TRBD2 (7 bases). The germline V gene has CDR1 SGHDT and CDR2 YYEEEE. Trimming stripped 2 bases from V and 3 bases from J, with 12 bases between. The CDR3 sequence is 14 residues long. The CDR3 bases are TGTGCCAGCAGCTTCGAGGGGGGGAGCTACGAGCAGTACGTC. Its protein product is CASSFEGGSYEQYV.

V and J are TRBV11-2 and TRBJ2-7; TRBD1 matches 8 bases. The CDR3 is 16 residues long. Trimming took 4 bases from V and 3 from J; bases not matched to a gene: 11. CDR1 SGHAT and CDR2 FQNNGV come from the germline V gene. In DNA form, the CDR3 reads TGTGCCAGCAGCTCTACCCTTGGGACAGGTGACTACGAGCAGTACTTC. This translates into CASSSTLGTGDYEQYF. Full variable domain (missing parts from reference TRBV11-2 and TRBJ2-7): EAGVAQSPRYKIIEKRQSVAFWCNPISGHATLYWYQQILGQGPKLLIQFQNNGVVDDSQLPKDRFSAERLKGVDSTLKIQPAKLEDSAVYLCASSSTLGTGDYEQYFGPGTRLTVT.

CDR3 region: CASSAHRDEQYF. The CDR3 DNA reads TGTGCCAGCTCAGCCCACCGGGACGAGCAGTACTTC. The chain recombines TRBV18 with TRBJ2-7, with D unresolved. Germline lookup yields CDR1 KGHSH and CDR2 LQKENI. The CDR3 length is 12 residues. Trimming stripped 5 bases from V and 5 bases from J, with 10 bases between.

This sequence joins TRBV6-4 and TRBJ2-1; D may be TRBD1 (7 bases). There are 14 residues in the CDR3. Germline V CDR1 and CDR2: MRHNA, SNTAGT. Trimming took 8 bases from V and 8 from J, leaving 19 bases between them. The CDR3 is CASRRWQGDYEQFF. CDR3 DNA sequence: TGTGCCAGCCGTCGGTGGCAGGGGGACTATGAGCAGTTCTTC.

The V call is TRBV6-1, the J call TRBJ1-5; maybe TRBD1 (5 bases). The germline CDR1 and CDR2 sequences are MNHNS and SASEGT. Trimming stripped 2 bases from V and 1 base from J, with 9 bases between. The CDR3 loop spans 15 amino acids. The CDR3 loop is CASSELGGSNQPQHF. The CDR3 region has the DNA TGTGCCAGCAGTGAACTCGGGGGGAGCAATCAGCCCCAGCATTTT.

The chain uses TRBV20-1 and TRBJ2-5, with TRBD1 matching 7 bases. This CDR3 contains 15 residues. The V segment lost 3 bases and the J segment 4 bases; nucleotides outside the gene matches: 11. The germline V gene encodes CDR1 DFQATT and CDR2 SNEGSKA (reference sequence). The DNA of the CDR3 is TGCAGTGCTAGTGGACAGGACGCAGTGGGAGAGACCCAGTACTTC. Its translation: CSASGQDAVGETQYF.

The chain recombines TRBV3-1 (or the pseudogene TRBV3-2) with TRBJ1-3; D remains unclear. V lost 1 base and J 4 bases, leaving 2 bases between the germline ends. The germline V gene encodes CDR1 LGHDT and CDR2 YNNKEL (reference sequence). This CDR3 contains 12 residues. The CDR3 DNA follows: TGTGCCAGCAGCCAAGCAGGAAACACCATATATTTT. Translation: CASSQAGNTIYF.

Written as DNA, the CDR3 is TGTGCCAGCAGTCGGGTAGCGGGAGGTACCACAGATACGCAGTATTTT. Translating gives CASSRVAGGTTDTQYF. The J gene is TRBJ2-3, the V gene TRBV6-2 or TRBV6-3; TRBD2 matches 10 bases. The ends lost 5 bases at V and 2 bases at J; junction bases unmatched: 7. Germline assignment: CDR1 MNHEY and CDR2 SVGEGT. This CDR3 has 16 residues.

This chain uses TRBV7-9 with TRBJ2-1; TRBD2 aligns across 13 bases. There are 17 residues in the CDR3. Germline V gives CDR1 SEHNR, CDR2 FQNEAQ (reference sequence). J lost 2 bases, V lost 6 bases, and 7 bases had no gene match. The CDR3 sequence is CASRPTSGGPTYNEQFF. The CDR3 DNA reads as TGTGCCAGCAGGCCGACTAGCGGGGGGCCCACCTACAATGAGCAGTTCTTC. The full variable domain, with the rest looked up from reference TRBV7-9 and TRBJ2-1, is DTGVSQNPRHKITKRGQNVTFRCDPISEHNRLYWYRQTLGQGPEFLTYFQNEAQLEKSRLLSDRFSAERPKGSFSTLEIQRTEQGDSAMYLCASRPTSGGPTYNEQFFGPGTRLTVL.

The gene calls are TRBV5-1 and TRBJ1-6; no clear D. CDR1 is SGHRS, CDR2 YFSETQ, per germline. Trimming removed 2 bases from V and 9 bases from J, with 15 bases in between. The CDR3 spans 15 residues. This CDR3 is CASSFGQITVSPLHF. CDR3 DNA: TGCGCCAGCAGCTTTGGGCAGATAACCGTTTCACCCCTCCACTTT.

The chain uses TRBV11-2 and TRBJ2-7, with 8 bases fitting TRBD1. This CDR3 has 17 residues. J was trimmed by 2 bases and V by 0 bases; bases with no gene match: 9. Germline V gives CDR1 SGHAT, CDR2 FQNNGV. CDR3 amino acids: CASSLDPKDRVPYEQYF. The CDR3 DNA reads TGTGCCAGCAGCTTAGATCCTAAGGACAGGGTCCCCTACGAGCAGTACTTC.

The chain uses TRBV5-1 and TRBJ2-5; a weak D match, TRBD1 (6 bases). Trimming stripped 2 bases from V and 5 bases from J, with 13 bases between. Germline CDR1 SGHRS, CDR2 YFSETQ. CDR3 size: 14 residues. The CDR3 is CASSFLGAGETQYF. The DNA of the CDR3 is TGCGCCAGCAGCTTTTTGGGGGCAGGGGAGACCCAGTACTTC. The whole variable domain, remainder taken from reference TRBV5-1 and TRBJ2-5, is KAGVTQTPRYLIKTRGQQVTLSCSPISGHRSVSWYQQTPGQGLQFLFEYFSETQRNKGNFPGRFSGRQFSNSRSEMNVSTLELGDSALYLCASSFLGAGETQYFGPGTRLLVL.

The chain recombines TRBV27 with TRBJ1-5, with D possibly TRBD1 on 5 matching bases. CDR3 size: 14 residues. Germline V CDR1 and CDR2: MNHEY, SMNVEV (reference sequence). Trimming removed 4 bases from V and 4 bases from J, with 11 bases in between. The CDR3 spells CASSSHRNNQPQHF. In nucleotides, the CDR3 is TGTGCCAGCAGTTCGCACAGGAATAATCAGCCCCAGCATTTT.

The chain recombines TRBV7-2 with TRBJ2-2; D may be TRBD1 (6 bases). This CDR3 spans 15 amino acids. Deletions cut 2 bases from V and 6 bases from J, with 13 bases between. The germline V gene has CDR1 SGHTA and CDR2 FQGNSA. As DNA, the CDR3 is TGTGCCAGCAGCTTATCCAGGGGAAAGGCCGGGGAGCTGTTTTTT. Protein: CASSLSRGKAGELFF.

The sample holds one count of this clone. The chain uses TRBV11-2 and TRBJ1-1; 9 nucleotides line up with TRBD1. V lost 5 bases, J lost 7 bases, and 8 bases stayed unmatched. The CDR3 runs 14 residues. Germline CDR1 and CDR2: SGHAT and FQNNGV. The CDR3 bases are TGTGCCAGCAGCCTTGGGGGACAGGGACTTGAAGCTTTCTTT. Translation: CASSLGGQGLEAFF. Full variable domain (outside the CDR3, taken from reference TRBV11-2 and TRBJ1-1): EAGVAQSPRYKIIEKRQSVAFWCNPISGHATLYWYQQILGQGPKLLIQFQNNGVVDDSQLPKDRFSAERLKGVDSTLKIQPAKLEDSAVYLCASSLGGQGLEAFFGQGTRLTVV.

This chain uses TRBV29-1 with TRBJ2-5; 10 nucleotides align to TRBD1. Germline-derived CDR1 and CDR2 are SQVTM and ANQGSEA. The CDR3 length is 13 residues. Trimming took 6 bases from V and 3 from J; bases not matched to a gene: 4. The CDR3 DNA is TGCAGCGTGGACAGGGGGAGAGAAGAGACCCAGTACTTC. It codes for CSVDRGREETQYF.

The chain combines TRBV7-9 with TRBJ1-2, with D possibly matching TRBD1 (5 bases). V was clipped by 3 bases and J by 5 bases, with 16 bases between them. Germline V gives CDR1 SEHNR, CDR2 FQNEAQ (reference sequence). CDR3 length: 15 residues. The CDR3: CASSLTGGGHYGYTF. The CDR3 DNA reads TGTGCCAGCAGCTTGACGGGCGGGGGTCATTATGGCTACACCTTC.

This chain joins TRBV9 and TRBJ2-3; 12 bases agree with TRBD1. Unmatched junction bases numbered 12, after V lost 3 bases and J lost 1 base. The CDR3 sequence is 19 residues long. CDR1 SGDLS and CDR2 YYNGEE come from the germline V gene. The CDR3 nucleotides are TGTGCCAGCAGCGCAACCGGGACAGGGGGCCGTAGTGGCACAGATACGCAGTATTTT. Translated, it gives CASSATGTGGRSGTDTQYF.

V gene TRBV25-1 combines with J gene TRBJ1-2; tentatively, D is TRBD1 (6 bases). This CDR3 has 13 amino acids. Trimming removed 2 bases at V and 8 bases at J, with 12 bases between. In germline, CDR1 is MGHDK, CDR2 SYGVNS. CDR3 in amino acids: CASSEGRGGGYTF. The CDR3, as DNA: TGTGCCAGCAGTGAAGGGAGAGGGGGAGGCTACACCTTC.

This clone has a handful of counts. The chain has TRBV18 and TRBJ1-4; perhaps TRBD1 as D (6 bases). The length of the CDR3 is 15 residues. Deletions cut 6 bases from V and 13 bases from J, with 24 bases between. The germline CDR1 and CDR2 sequences are KGHSH and LQKENI. The DNA of the CDR3 is TGTGCCAGCTCGCCGACCGGGGACAAATCGTCTCGACTGTTTTTT. Translating it yields CASSPTGDKSSRLFF.

This chain connects TRBV10-2 to TRBJ2-7, with D hard to call. CDR1 is WSHSY and CDR2 is SAAADI in the germline V gene. V was clipped by 5 bases and J by 0 bases, with 8 bases between them. The CDR3 has 13 residues. For the CDR3, the DNA is TGCGCCAGCAGTCGCTACAGCTCCTACGAGCAGTACTTC. It specifies CASSRYSSYEQYF.

The V gene is TRBV5-1, the J gene TRBJ1-4; 8 nucleotides line up with TRBD1. CDR3 length: 15 amino acids. The junction had 3 bases not matched to a gene; V was cut back by 5 bases and J by 0 bases. Germline V gene sequence: CDR1 SGHRS, CDR2 YFSETQ. For the CDR3, the DNA is TGCGCCAGCAGGGACAGGGTCTCAACTAATGAAAAACTGTTTTTT. As protein: CASRDRVSTNEKLFF.